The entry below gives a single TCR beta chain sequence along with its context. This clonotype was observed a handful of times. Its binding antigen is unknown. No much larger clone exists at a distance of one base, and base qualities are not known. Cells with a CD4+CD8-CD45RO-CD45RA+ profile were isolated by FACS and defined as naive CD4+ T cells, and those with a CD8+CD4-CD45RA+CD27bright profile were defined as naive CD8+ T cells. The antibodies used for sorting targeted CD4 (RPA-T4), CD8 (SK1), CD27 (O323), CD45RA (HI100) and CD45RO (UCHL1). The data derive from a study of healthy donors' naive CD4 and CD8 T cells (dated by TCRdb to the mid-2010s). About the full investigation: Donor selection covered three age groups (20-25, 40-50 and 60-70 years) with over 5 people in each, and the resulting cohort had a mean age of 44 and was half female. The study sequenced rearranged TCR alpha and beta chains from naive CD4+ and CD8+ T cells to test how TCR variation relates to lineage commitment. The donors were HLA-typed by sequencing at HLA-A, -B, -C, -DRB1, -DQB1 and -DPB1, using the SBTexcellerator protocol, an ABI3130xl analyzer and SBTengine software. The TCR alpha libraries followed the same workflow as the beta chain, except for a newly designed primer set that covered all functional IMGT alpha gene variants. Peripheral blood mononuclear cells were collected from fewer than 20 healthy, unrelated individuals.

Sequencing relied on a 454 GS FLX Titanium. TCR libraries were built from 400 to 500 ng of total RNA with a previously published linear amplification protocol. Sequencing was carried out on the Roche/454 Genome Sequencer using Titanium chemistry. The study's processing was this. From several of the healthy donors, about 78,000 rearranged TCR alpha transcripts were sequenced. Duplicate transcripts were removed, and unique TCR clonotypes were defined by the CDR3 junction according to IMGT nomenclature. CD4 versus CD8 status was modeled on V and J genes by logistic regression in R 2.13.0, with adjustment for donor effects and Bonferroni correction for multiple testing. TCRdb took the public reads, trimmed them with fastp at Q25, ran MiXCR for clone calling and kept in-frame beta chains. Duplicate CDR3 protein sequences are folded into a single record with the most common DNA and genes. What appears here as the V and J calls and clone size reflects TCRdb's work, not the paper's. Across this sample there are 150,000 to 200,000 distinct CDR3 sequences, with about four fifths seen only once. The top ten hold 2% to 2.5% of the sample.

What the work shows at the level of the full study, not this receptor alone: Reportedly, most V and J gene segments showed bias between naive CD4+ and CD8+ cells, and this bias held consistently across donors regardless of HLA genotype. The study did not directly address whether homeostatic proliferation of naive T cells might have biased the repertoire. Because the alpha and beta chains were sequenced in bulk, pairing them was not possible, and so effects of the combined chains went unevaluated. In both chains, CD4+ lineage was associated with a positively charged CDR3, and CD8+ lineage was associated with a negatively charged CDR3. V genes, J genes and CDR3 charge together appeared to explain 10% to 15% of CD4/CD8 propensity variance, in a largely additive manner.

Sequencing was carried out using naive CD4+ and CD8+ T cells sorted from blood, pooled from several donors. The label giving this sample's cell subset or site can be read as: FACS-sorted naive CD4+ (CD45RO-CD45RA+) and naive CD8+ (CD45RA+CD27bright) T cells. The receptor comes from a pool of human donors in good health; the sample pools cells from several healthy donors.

The CDR3 is CATLAGVENEQFF. The nucleotides read TGTGCCACCTTAGCGGGAGTAGAGAATGAGCAGTTCTTC. The sequence links TRBV10-3 to TRBJ2-1, with TRBD2 matching 9 junction bases. Counted from cysteine to phenylalanine, this CDR3 has 13 amino acids. Only CDR3 DNA remains: 39 bases, in frame from the first base. The germline V gene supplies CDR1 ENHRY and CDR2 SYGVKD. V and J are trimmed by 10 bases and 7 bases, and the gene matches miss 8 bases of the junction.